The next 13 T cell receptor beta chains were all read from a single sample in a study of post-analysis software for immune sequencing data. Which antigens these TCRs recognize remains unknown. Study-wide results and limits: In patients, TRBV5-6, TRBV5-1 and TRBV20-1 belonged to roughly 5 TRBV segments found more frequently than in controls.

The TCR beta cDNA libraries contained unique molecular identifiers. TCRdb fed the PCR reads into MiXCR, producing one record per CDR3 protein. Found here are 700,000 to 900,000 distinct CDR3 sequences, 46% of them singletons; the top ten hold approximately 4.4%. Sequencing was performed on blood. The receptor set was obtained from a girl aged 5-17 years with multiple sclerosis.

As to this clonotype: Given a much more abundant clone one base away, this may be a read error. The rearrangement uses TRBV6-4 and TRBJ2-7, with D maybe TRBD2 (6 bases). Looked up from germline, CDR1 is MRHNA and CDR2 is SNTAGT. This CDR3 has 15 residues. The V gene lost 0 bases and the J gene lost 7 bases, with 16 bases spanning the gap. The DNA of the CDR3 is TGTGCCAGCAGTGACTCTAGCGGCGGGTACAATGAGCAGTACTTC. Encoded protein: CASSDSSGGYNEQYF.

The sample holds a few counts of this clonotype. The CDR3 nucleotides are TGTGCCAGCAGCTTTGACGGAGACTCACTGTTTTTT. This translates into CASSFDGDSLFF. V usage is TRBV7-9 and J usage is TRBJ1-4; D remains ambiguous. Looked up from germline, CDR1 is SEHNR and CDR2 is FQNEAQ (reference sequence). With 3 bases removed from V and 13 bases from J, the gap between germline ends came to 12 bases. This CDR3 has 12 amino acids.

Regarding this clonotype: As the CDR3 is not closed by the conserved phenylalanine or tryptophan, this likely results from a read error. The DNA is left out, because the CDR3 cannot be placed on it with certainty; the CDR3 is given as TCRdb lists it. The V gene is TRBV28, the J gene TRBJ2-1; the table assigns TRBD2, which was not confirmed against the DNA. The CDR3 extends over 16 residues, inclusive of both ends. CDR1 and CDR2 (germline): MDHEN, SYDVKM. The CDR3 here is CASPLAGDSFTMSSSS.

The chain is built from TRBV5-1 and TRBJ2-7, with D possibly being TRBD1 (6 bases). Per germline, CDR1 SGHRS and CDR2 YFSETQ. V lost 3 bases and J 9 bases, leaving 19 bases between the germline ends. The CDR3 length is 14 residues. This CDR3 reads CASSSQGDPSWQYF. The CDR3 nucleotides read TGCGCCAGCAGCTCACAGGGTGACCCCTCTTGGCAGTACTTC.

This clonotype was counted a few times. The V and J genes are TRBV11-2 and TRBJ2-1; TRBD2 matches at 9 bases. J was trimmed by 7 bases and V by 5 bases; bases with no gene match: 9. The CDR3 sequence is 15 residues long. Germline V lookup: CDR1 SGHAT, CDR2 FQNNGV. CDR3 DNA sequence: TGTGCCAGCAGCGGGACTAGCCAGGGTAGGAATGAGCAGTTCTTC. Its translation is CASSGTSQGRNEQFF.

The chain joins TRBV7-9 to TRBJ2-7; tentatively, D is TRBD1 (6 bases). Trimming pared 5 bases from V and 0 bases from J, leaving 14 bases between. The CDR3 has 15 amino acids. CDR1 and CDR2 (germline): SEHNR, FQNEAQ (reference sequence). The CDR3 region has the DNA TGTGCCAGCAGCCCCAGGGGTGGCGTCTCCTACGAGCAGTACTTC. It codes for CASSPRGGVSYEQYF.

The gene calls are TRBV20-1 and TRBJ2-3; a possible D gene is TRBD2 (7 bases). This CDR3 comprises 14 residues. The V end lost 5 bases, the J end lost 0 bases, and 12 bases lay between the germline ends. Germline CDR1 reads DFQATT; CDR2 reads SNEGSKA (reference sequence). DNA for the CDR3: TGCAGTGCTCGTAGGGGGGGGAGCACAGATACGCAGTATTTT. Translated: CSARRGGSTDTQYF.

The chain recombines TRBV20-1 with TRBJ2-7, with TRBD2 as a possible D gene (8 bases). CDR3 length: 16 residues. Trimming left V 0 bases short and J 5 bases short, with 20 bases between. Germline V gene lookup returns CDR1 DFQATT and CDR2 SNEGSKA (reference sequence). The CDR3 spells CSARDSGGGVINEQYF. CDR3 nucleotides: TGCAGTGCTAGAGATTCGGGAGGGGGCGTCATCAACGAGCAGTACTTC.

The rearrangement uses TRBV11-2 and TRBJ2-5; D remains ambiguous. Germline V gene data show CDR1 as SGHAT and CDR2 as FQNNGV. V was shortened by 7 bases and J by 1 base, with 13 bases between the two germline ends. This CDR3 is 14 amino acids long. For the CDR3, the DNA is TGTGCCAGCACCCTGCTCCTCAGCCAAGAGACCCAGTACTTC. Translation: CASTLLLSQETQYF.

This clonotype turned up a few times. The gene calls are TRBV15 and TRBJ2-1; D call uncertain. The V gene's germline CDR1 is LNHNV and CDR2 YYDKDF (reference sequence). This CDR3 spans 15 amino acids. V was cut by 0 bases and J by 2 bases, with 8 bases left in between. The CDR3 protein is CATSRDYSTYNEQFF. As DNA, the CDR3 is TGTGCCACCAGCAGAGATTACAGCACCTACAATGAGCAGTTCTTC.

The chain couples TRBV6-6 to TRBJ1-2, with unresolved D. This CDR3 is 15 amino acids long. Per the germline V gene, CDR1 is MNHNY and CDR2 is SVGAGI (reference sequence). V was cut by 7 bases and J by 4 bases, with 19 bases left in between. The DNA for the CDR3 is TGTGCCAGCACCACCTGGGCAGCGGGCGGCTATGGCTACACCTTC. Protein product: CASTTWAAGGYGYTF.

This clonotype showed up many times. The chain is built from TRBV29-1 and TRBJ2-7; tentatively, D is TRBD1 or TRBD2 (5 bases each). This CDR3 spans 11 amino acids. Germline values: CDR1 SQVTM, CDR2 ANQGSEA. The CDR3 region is CSAGGDYEQYF. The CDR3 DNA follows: TGCAGTGCTGGGGGAGACTACGAGCAGTACTTC.

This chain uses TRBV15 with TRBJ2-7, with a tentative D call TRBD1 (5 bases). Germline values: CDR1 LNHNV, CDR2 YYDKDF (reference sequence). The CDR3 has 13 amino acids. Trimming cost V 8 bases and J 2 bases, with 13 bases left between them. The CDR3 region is CATRSRDPYEQYF. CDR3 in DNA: TGTGCCACCCGATCCAGGGATCCCTACGAGCAGTACTTC.